These 15 T cell receptor beta chains share one sample of origin, sequenced in a study of neoadjuvant anti-PD-1 for oral cavity cancer. TCRdb's table, derived via immunoSEQ multiplex PCR, lists solely in-frame clones and lacks some. The sample holds about 72,000 clones; around four fifths are singletons and the top ten take 3.4%. This sample comprised PBMCs, obtained before nivolumab (anti-PD-1) treatment. The receptors stem from a person aged 35-79 years with oral cavity squamous cell carcinoma.

Concerning this clone itself: Other DNA sequences in this sample translate to the same CDR3. The chain has TRBV6-5 and TRBJ2-1; D perhaps matches TRBD1 (6 bases). V was shortened by 2 bases and J by 2 bases, with 13 bases between the two germline ends. The CDR3 runs 16 residues. Germline V gene sequence: CDR1 MNHEY, CDR2 SVGAGI. The CDR3 bases are TGTGCCAGCAGTTACCAGGGGACGGGCCCCTACAATGAGCAGTTCTTC. As protein: CASSYQGTGPYNEQFF.

The chain links TRBV28 to TRBJ2-7, with D possibly TRBD2 on 6 matching bases. V dropped 6 bases and J dropped 3 bases, with 9 bases sitting between them. Germline V gives CDR1 MDHEN, CDR2 SYDVKM. The CDR3 covers 12 residues. The CDR3 here is CASRTSVYEQYF. The CDR3 nucleotides read TGTGCCAGCAGGACTAGTGTCTACGAGCAGTACTTC.

The V and J genes are TRBV5-1 and TRBJ2-7; D perhaps matches TRBD2 (6 bases). Trimming shortened V by 4 bases and J by 5 bases, and 16 bases separated the two germline ends. Germline assignment: CDR1 SGHRS and CDR2 YFSETQ. The CDR3 length is 14 residues. CDR3 region: CASSLGTWRDEQYF. The CDR3 DNA follows: TGCGCCAGCAGCCTCGGGACTTGGCGGGACGAGCAGTACTTC.

The sample holds a few counts of this clone. The V call is TRBV11-2, the J call TRBJ2-3; D could derive from TRBD1 or TRBD2 (6 bases each). Trimming took off 2 bases at V and 0 bases at J, with 12 bases between the two ends. The CDR3 loop spans 16 amino acids. Germline CDR1 SGHAT, CDR2 FQNNGV. In nucleotides, the CDR3 is TGTGCCAGCAGCTTAAGGTTGGGGGGCAGCACAGATACGCAGTATTTT. Its translation is CASSLRLGGSTDTQYF. Full variable domain (outside the CDR3, taken from reference TRBV11-2 and TRBJ2-3): EAGVAQSPRYKIIEKRQSVAFWCNPISGHATLYWYQQILGQGPKLLIQFQNNGVVDDSQLPKDRFSAERLKGVDSTLKIQPAKLEDSAVYLCASSLRLGGSTDTQYFGPGTRLTVL.

The chain couples TRBV4-1 to TRBJ2-2, with D possibly matching TRBD2 (7 bases). Germline assignment: CDR1 MGHRA and CDR2 YSYEKL. Trimming removed 0 bases at V and 4 bases at J, with 21 bases between. This CDR3 has 19 amino acids. CDR3 loop: CASSQDPWGGAVSTGELFF. In nucleotides, the CDR3 is TGCGCCAGCAGCCAAGACCCGTGGGGGGGGGCGGTTAGCACCGGGGAGCTGTTTTTT.

The V and J genes are TRBV29-1 and TRBJ2-7; the match to TRBD1 covers 9 bases. The germline V gene encodes CDR1 SQVTM and CDR2 ANQGSEA. The length of the CDR3 is 14 residues. V lost 6 bases, J lost 1 base, and 7 bases stayed unmatched. Written as DNA, the CDR3 is TGCAGCGTAGGGGGGACAGGGTTTTCCTACGAGCAGTACTTC. It translates to CSVGGTGFSYEQYF.

The chain couples TRBV20-1 to TRBJ1-1; D perhaps matches TRBD1 (5 bases). There are 11 residues in the CDR3. Germline V gene data show CDR1 as DFQATT and CDR2 as SNEGSKA (reference sequence). The CDR3 DNA reads TGCAGGGGGGAGCGGAACACTGAAGCTTTCTTT. As protein: CRGERNTEAFF.

The chain employs TRBV30 and TRBJ1-1; D ambiguous. Looked up from germline, CDR1 is GTSNPN and CDR2 is SVGIG (reference sequence). The V end was cut by 5 bases, the J end by 3 bases, with 13 bases between. The CDR3 is 13 amino acids. CDR3 sequence (DNA): TGTGCCTGGGGTAAGACACGGGACACTGAAGCTTTCTTT. Its protein is CAWGKTRDTEAFF.

The rearrangement links TRBV9 to TRBJ2-3; no reliable D call. The germline V gene encodes CDR1 SGDLS and CDR2 YYNGEE. Trimming took off 0 bases at V and 4 bases at J, with 9 bases between the two ends. This CDR3 contains 14 residues. In DNA, the CDR3 is TGTGCCAGCAGCGTAGCGCGCTATGCAGATACGCAGTATTTT. As protein: CASSVARYADTQYF. Variable domain in full (rest from reference TRBV9 and TRBJ2-3): DSGVTQTPKHLITATGQRVTLRCSPRSGDLSVYWYQQSLDQGLQFLIQYYNGEERAKGNILERFSAQQFPDLHSELNLSSLELGDSALYFCASSVARYADTQYFGPGTRLTVL.

The rearrangement uses TRBV28 and TRBJ2-7; TRBD2 aligns across 16 bases. The CDR3 runs to 17 residues. The germline gives CDR1 MDHEN, CDR2 SYDVKM. Trimming removed 6 bases from V and 2 bases from J; junction bases left unmatched: 7. CDR3 coding DNA: TGTGCCAGCAGACATCCGGGACTAGCGGGAGGGCCCTACGAGCAGTACTTC. Its translation: CASRHPGLAGGPYEQYF.

This rearrangement joins TRBV25-1 to TRBJ2-3; 7 nucleotides line up with TRBD2. Trimming at V came to 1 base and at J to 3 bases, leaving 4 bases not matched to a gene. The germline CDR1 and CDR2 sequences are MGHDK and SYGVNS. The CDR3 sequence is 15 residues long. The CDR3: CASSEWGGRTDTQYF. CDR3 sequence (DNA): TGTGCCAGCAGTGAATGGGGGGGAAGGACAGATACGCAGTATTTT.

The chain has TRBV30 and TRBJ1-5; D call uncertain. Germline lookup yields CDR1 GTSNPN and CDR2 SVGIG (reference sequence). There are 13 residues in the CDR3. V gave up 0 bases and J gave up 4 bases, with 7 bases separating them. The CDR3 loop reads CAWSVRRNQPQHF. As DNA, the CDR3 is TGTGCCTGGAGTGTAAGAAGGAATCAGCCCCAGCATTTT.

V is TRBV9 and J is TRBJ2-7; TRBD1 aligns across 10 bases. V gave up 4 bases and J gave up 3 bases; unmatched junction bases: 4. The germline gives CDR1 SGDLS, CDR2 YYNGEE. The CDR3 runs 14 residues. The CDR3 loop is CASSIGQGGYEQYF. In DNA, the CDR3 is TGTGCCAGCAGCATTGGACAGGGGGGCTACGAGCAGTACTTC.

This clone showed up just a few times. The chain recombines TRBV19 with TRBJ1-5; D gene ambiguous. Trimming cost V 3 bases and J 4 bases, with 10 bases left between them. Germline V lookup: CDR1 LNHDA, CDR2 SQIVND (reference sequence). The CDR3 is made up of 14 amino acids. The CDR3 loop is CASSMYSKNQPQHF. CDR3 sequence (DNA): TGTGCCAGTAGTATGTACAGCAAAAATCAGCCCCAGCATTTT.

The chain recombines TRBV11-2 with TRBJ2-7; no definite D call. The CDR3 loop spans 13 amino acids. Trimming cost V 1 base and J 7 bases, with 11 bases left between them. Germline V gene data show CDR1 as SGHAT and CDR2 as FQNNGV. The CDR3 protein is CASSLGPVGEQYF. The CDR3 DNA is TGTGCCAGCAGCTTAGGTCCCGTAGGGGAGCAGTACTTC.